This T cell receptor (beta chain) was profiled in a study of cytomegalovirus exposure and HLA in healthy donors. The PCR used 60 Vbeta and 13 Jbeta primers. The protocol was immunoSEQ multiplex PCR, while the TCRdb copy is restricted to in-frame clones and leaves out a portion. Of some 130,000 clones listed, roughly 83% are singletons. V was cut by 3 bases and J by 5 bases, with 19 bases left in between. The CDR3 contains 16 residues. Per germline, CDR1 MNHEY and CDR2 SMNVEV (reference sequence). What was sequenced was PBMCs. The sequence was obtained from a man aged 35 to 55 in good health and CMV-seronegative. The chain uses TRBV27 and TRBJ2-5; TRBD2 is a possible D gene (7 bases). CDR3 nucleotides: TGTGCCAGCAGTTTGAACCCGGGGGGCGCTGGGGAGACCCAGTACTTC. Protein: CASSLNPGGAGETQYF.